This T cell receptor beta chain was recovered during a study of T cells after yellow fever vaccination. This clonotype was seen at least ten times. TCRdb reanalysed the 5' RACE reads using MiXCR and keeps one entry per CDR3 protein. The profile shows approximately 160,000 distinct CDR3 sequences, over 7% of them singletons. Germline CDR1 reads GTSNPN; CDR2 reads SVGIG (reference sequence). Deletions cut 0 bases from V and 2 bases from J, with 7 bases between. This CDR3 spans 14 amino acids. The chain carries TRBV30 and TRBJ2-2; TRBD2 is a possible D gene (6 bases). Sequencing was performed on CD8+ T cells sorted from PBMCs, taken 45 days after the yellow fever booster vaccination. This receptor was taken from a man younger than 35 who received the YFV17D yellow fever vaccine. The CDR3 sequence is CAWSVGTNTGELFF. Written as DNA, the CDR3 is TGTGCCTGGAGTGTAGGGACTAACACCGGGGAGCTGTTTTTT.